Included here is one TCR beta chain sequence, with context. This specimen belongs to a study of technical replicates of blood from four donors. Sequencing was performed with immunoSEQ multiplex PCR; in TCRdb, only in-frame clones are kept and a portion is missing. The table records 50,000 to 60,000 clones, about 95% of them present only once. This clonotype originated in a human donor in good health. Some clones in this sample may be carry-over from other donors' samples. Sequenced sample: PBMCs.

The DNA for the CDR3 is TGTGCCAGCAGCCTACGACAGGGGAGGGTTTATAATTCACCCCTCCACTTT. This translates into CASSLRQGRVYNSPLHF. The chain recombines TRBV5-6 with TRBJ1-6; TRBD1 agrees at 8 bases. J gave up 4 bases and V 4 bases, and 10 bases lay outside the gene matches. Germline V lookup: CDR1 SGHDT, CDR2 YYEEEE. The CDR3 loop spans 17 amino acids.